This T cell receptor (beta chain) was profiled in a study of cytomegalovirus exposure and HLA in healthy donors. Trimming removed 5 bases from V and 1 base from J, with 12 bases in between. In germline, CDR1 is SGHAT, CDR2 FQDESV (reference sequence). This CDR3 spans 15 amino acids. Both 60 Vbeta primers and 13 Jbeta primers went into the PCR. Assay used: immunoSEQ multiplex PCR; TCRdb lists only in-frame clones, some missing. This sample has 180,000 or so clones, with over 75% found just once. The TCR comes from a man aged 45-60 years in good health and CMV-seropositive. The rearrangement joins TRBV11-1 to TRBJ1-3; D might be TRBD1 (6 bases). Sample: PBMCs. The CDR3 sequence: CASSAWTDSGNTIYF. CDR3 DNA sequence: TGTGCCAGCAGCGCCTGGACAGATTCTGGAAACACCATATATTTT. Supplemented by reference TRBV11-1 and TRBJ1-3, the full variable domain reads EAEVAQSPRYKITEKSQAVAFWCDPISGHATLYWYRQILGQGPELLVQFQDESVVDDSQLPKDRFSAERLKGVDSTLKIQPAELGDSAMYLCASSAWTDSGNTIYFGEGSWLTVV.